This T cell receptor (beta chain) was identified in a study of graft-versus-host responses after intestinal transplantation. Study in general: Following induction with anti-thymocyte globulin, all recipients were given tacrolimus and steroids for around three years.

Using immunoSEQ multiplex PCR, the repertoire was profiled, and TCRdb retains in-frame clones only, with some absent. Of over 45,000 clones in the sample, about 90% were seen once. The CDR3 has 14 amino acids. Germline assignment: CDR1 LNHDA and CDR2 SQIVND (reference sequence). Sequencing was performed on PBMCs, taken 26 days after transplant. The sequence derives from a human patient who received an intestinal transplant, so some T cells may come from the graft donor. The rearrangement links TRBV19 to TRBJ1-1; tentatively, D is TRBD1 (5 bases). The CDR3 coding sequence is TGTGGCGTCAAGGGGATTGACCCCAACACTGAAGCTTTCTTT. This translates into CGVKGIDPNTEAFF.